This T cell receptor (beta chain) was found in a study of response to subunit inactivated influenza vaccine. Losses at the gene ends were 6 bases for V and 5 bases for J; bases not matched to a gene: 4. Looked up from germline, CDR1 is MNHNS and CDR2 is SASEGT. CDR3 length: 13 residues. TCRdb re-analysed the RT-PCR reads in MiXCR, keeping a single row per CDR3 protein. This sample has roughly 170,000 distinct CDR3 sequences; around 9.2% occur once, and the top ten carry approximately 10%. The chain joins TRBV6-1 to TRBJ2-3, with TRBD1 identical over 8 bases. The sample was non-naive T cells sorted from PBMCs, taken on the day of vaccination. This clonotype was sampled from a man between 50 and 59 years old who received an inactivated influenza vaccine. Written as DNA, the CDR3 is TGTGCCAGCAGCGGGACAGGACGAGATACGCAGTATTTT. Translation gives CASSGTGRDTQYF.